Following are 8 T cell receptor beta chains from one sample sequenced in a study of cytomegalovirus exposure and HLA in healthy donors. PCR was performed using 60 Vbeta and 13 Jbeta primers. The repertoire was sequenced with immunoSEQ multiplex PCR; TCRdb's copy has only in-frame clones and lacks some. The sample lists more than 95,000 clones, nearly 80% seen once, with 5.5% to 8% in the top ten. The sequenced sample was PBMCs. The source is a woman in her 40s in good health and CMV-seronegative.

The chain carries TRBV6-5 and TRBJ2-1, with 12 bases identical to TRBD2. The length of the CDR3 is 16 residues. Germline V gene data show CDR1 as MNHEY and CDR2 as SVGAGI. After removal of 4 bases from V and 6 bases from J, the junction contained 7 bases not matched to a gene. In DNA form, the CDR3 reads TGTGCCAGCAGTTCCCTGACTAGCGGGAGAAGCAATGAGCAGTTCTTC. Translated, it gives CASSSLTSGRSNEQFF.

This clone was detected only a few times. The chain carries TRBV19 and TRBJ2-5, with 7 bases matching TRBD1. Germline V gene lookup returns CDR1 LNHDA and CDR2 SQIVND (reference sequence). The CDR3 has 14 residues. The J segment lost 2 bases and the V segment lost 5 bases, leaving 5 bases of the junction unmatched. This chain's CDR3 is CASSLSTGQETQYF. CDR3 in DNA: TGTGCCAGTAGTCTCTCGACAGGGCAAGAGACCCAGTACTTC.

CDR3 nucleotide sequence: TGTGCCAGCAGTTCCGCGGGGAGAGGAAATCAGCCCCAGCATTTT. Translated: CASSSAGRGNQPQHF. The chain carries TRBV28 and TRBJ1-5; the D is unclear. V shed 4 bases and J shed 4 bases, with 14 bases lying between them. Germline lookup yields CDR1 MDHEN and CDR2 SYDVKM. This CDR3 region has 15 residues. The whole variable domain, remainder taken from reference TRBV28 and TRBJ1-5, is DVKVTQSSRYLVKRTGEKVFLECVQDMDHENMFWYRQDPGLGLRLIYFSYDVKMKEKGDIPEGYSVSREKKERFSLILESASTNQTSMYLCASSSAGRGNQPQHFGDGTRLSIL.

Worth noting for this clone: One end of the junction does not line up with germline, which may come from a read error. The chain has TRBV7-9 and TRBJ2-3; 7 nucleotides align to TRBD1. Germline V gives CDR1 SEHNR, CDR2 FQNEAQ (reference sequence). This CDR3 is built from 15 residues. The CDR3 spells CSSSLRVQGTDTQYF. The CDR3 DNA sequence: TGTTCCAGCAGCTTACGGGTACAGGGGACAGATACGCAGTATTTT.

The CDR3: CASLDWQTNTEAFF. CDR3 DNA: TGTGCCAGCTTAGACTGGCAGACGAACACTGAAGCTTTCTTT. The gene calls are TRBV21-1 and TRBJ1-1. TRBV21-1 is a pseudogene locus. CDR3 length: 14 residues.

The CDR3 DNA reads as TGTGCCAGCTCCCTAGGAGGGGACTTAGCTAACTATGGCTACACCTTC. Its translation is CASSLGGDLANYGYTF. This rearrangement joins TRBV18 to TRBJ1-2; D is possibly TRBD1 (5 bases). Trimming took 6 bases from V and 0 from J, leaving 17 bases between them. The CDR3 extends over 16 amino acids. Per germline, CDR1 KGHSH and CDR2 LQKENI.

The V and J genes are TRBV7-9 and TRBJ2-3; D remains unclear. The CDR3 covers 15 residues. V was shortened by 5 bases and J by 0 bases, with 12 bases between the two germline ends. In germline, CDR1 is SEHNR, CDR2 FQNEAQ (reference sequence). DNA of the CDR3: TGTGCCAGCAGCCGAGACTTGTCTAGCACAGATACGCAGTATTTT. Translation: CASSRDLSSTDTQYF.

V is TRBV6-9 and J is TRBJ2-1; 9 bases align to TRBD2. The CDR3 has 16 residues. The germline CDR1 and CDR2 sequences are MNHGY and SVAAGI. The V gene end was trimmed by 4 bases and the J gene end by 6 bases; junction bases not matched to a gene: 10. CDR3: CASSFPTSGGPNEQFF. As DNA, the CDR3 is TGTGCCAGCAGTTTCCCGACTAGCGGAGGCCCCAATGAGCAGTTCTTC.